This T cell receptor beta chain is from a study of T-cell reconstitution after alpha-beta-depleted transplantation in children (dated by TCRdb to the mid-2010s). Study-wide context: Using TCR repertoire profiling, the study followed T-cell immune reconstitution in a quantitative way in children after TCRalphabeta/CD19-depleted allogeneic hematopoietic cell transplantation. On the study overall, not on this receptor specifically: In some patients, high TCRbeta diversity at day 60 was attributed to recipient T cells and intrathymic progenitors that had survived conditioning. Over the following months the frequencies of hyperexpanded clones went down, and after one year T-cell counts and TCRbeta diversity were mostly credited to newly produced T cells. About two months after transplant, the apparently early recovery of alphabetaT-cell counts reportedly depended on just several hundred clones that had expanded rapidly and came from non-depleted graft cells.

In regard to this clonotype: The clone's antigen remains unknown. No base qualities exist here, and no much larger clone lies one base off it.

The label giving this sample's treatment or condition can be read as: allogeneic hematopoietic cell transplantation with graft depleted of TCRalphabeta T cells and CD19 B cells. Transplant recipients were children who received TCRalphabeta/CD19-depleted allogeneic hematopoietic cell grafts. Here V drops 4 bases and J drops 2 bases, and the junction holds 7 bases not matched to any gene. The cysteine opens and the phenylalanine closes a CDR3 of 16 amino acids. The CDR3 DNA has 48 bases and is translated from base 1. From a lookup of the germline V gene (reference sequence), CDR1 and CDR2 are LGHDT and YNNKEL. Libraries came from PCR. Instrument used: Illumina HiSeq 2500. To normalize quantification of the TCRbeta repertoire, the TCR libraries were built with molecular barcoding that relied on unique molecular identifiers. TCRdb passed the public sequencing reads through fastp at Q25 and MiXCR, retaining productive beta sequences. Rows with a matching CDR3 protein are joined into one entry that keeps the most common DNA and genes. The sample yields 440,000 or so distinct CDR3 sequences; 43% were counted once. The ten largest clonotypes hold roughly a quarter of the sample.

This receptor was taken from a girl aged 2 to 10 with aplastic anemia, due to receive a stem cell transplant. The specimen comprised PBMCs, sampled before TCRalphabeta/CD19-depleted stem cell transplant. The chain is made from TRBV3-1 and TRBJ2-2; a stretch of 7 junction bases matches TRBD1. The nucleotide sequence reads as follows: TGTGCCAGCAGCCCGTGGGGGACAGATAACACCGGGGAGCTGTTTTTT. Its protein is CASSPWGTDNTGELFF.